Listed here is a single T cell receptor (beta chain). The data stem from a study of T cell changes during pregnancy in multiple sclerosis. Produced via immunoSEQ multiplex PCR; TCRdb's table is partial and in-frame only. The table includes 40,000 to 55,000 clones, roughly nine tenths detected once. The sequencing here drew on CD4+ T cells from peripheral blood mononuclear cells, taken after pregnancy. The receptor's source is a female donor with multiple sclerosis, enrolled in a pregnancy study.

The CDR3 DNA sequence: TGTGCCAGCTCACTTGGGACAGGTCCCTTGGGAGGCTACACCTTC. Protein: CASSLGTGPLGGYTF. The chain links TRBV18 to TRBJ1-2; 8 nucleotides match TRBD1. The germline V gene has CDR1 KGHSH and CDR2 LQKENI. Germline trimming cut 4 bases from V and 8 bases from J; bases unmatched to any gene: 12. This CDR3 has 15 amino acids. Based on the CDR3 plus reference TRBV18 and TRBJ1-2, the full variable domain is NAGVMQNPRHLVRRRGQEARLRCSPMKGHSHVYWYRQLPEEGLKFMVYLQKENIIDESGMPKERFSAEFPKEGPSILRIQQVVRGDSAAYFCASSLGTGPLGGYTFGSGTRLTVV.